Below, 17 T cell receptor beta chains from the same sample are listed, as sequenced in a study of cytomegalovirus exposure and HLA in healthy donors. Using immunoSEQ multiplex PCR, the repertoire was profiled, and TCRdb retains in-frame clones only, with some absent. The sample records under 95,000 clones, approximately 91% being singletons. The material sequenced was PBMCs. These receptors originate from a young man in good health and CMV-seronegative.

The V call is TRBV28, the J call TRBJ2-5; TRBD2 matches at 11 bases. Per germline, CDR1 MDHEN and CDR2 SYDVKM. With 8 bases clipped from V and 7 bases from J, the junction kept 9 bases outside the gene matches. The CDR3 contains 14 residues. The CDR3 sequence: CASETSGVSWTQYF. In nucleotides, the CDR3 is TGTGCCAGCGAGACTAGCGGGGTATCTTGGACCCAGTACTTC.

This chain joins TRBV4-1 and TRBJ2-5; tentatively, D is TRBD1 (5 bases). Germline V gene sequence: CDR1 MGHRA, CDR2 YSYEKL. V was clipped by 4 bases and J by 3 bases, with 12 bases between them. The CDR3 sequence is 14 residues long. CDR3 amino acids: CASSPRQFEETQYF. The CDR3 region has the DNA TGCGCCAGCAGCCCACGACAGTTCGAAGAGACCCAGTACTTC.

The chain uses TRBV29-1 and TRBJ2-7; 7 nucleotides agree with TRBD2. CDR1 is SQVTM and CDR2 is ANQGSEA in the germline V gene. J was trimmed by 2 bases and V by 4 bases; bases with no gene match: 5. The CDR3 consists of 13 residues. In nucleotides, the CDR3 is TGCAGCGTTGCTGGGACTATCACCTACGAGCAGTACTTC. Protein sequence: CSVAGTITYEQYF.

This chain links TRBV7-2 with TRBJ1-4; possible D gene TRBD1, 6 bases. The length of the CDR3 is 14 residues. The V end lost 0 bases, the J end lost 7 bases, and 9 bases lay between the germline ends. Germline V gene data show CDR1 as SGHTA and CDR2 as FQGNSA. The CDR3 region is CASSLAGGSEKLFF. In nucleotides, the CDR3 is TGTGCCAGCAGCTTAGCAGGGGGAAGTGAAAAACTGTTTTTT.

The V gene is TRBV19, the J gene TRBJ2-1; no reliable D call. The V gene's germline CDR1 is LNHDA and CDR2 SQIVND (reference sequence). V gave up 1 base and J gave up 7 bases, with 5 bases separating them. The CDR3 has 12 residues. The CDR3 bases are TGTGCCAGTAGTATAGTAGTTAATGAGCAGTTCTTC. It codes for CASSIVVNEQFF.

CDR3 residues: CAISEAGSSYEQYF. In nucleotides, the CDR3 is TGTGCCATCAGTGAGGCGGGATCCTCCTACGAGCAGTACTTC. The chain uses TRBV10-3 and TRBJ2-7; D may be TRBD2 (6 bases). Trimming took 2 bases from V and 0 from J, leaving 8 bases between them. The CDR3 totals 14 residues. CDR1 and CDR2 (germline): ENHRY, SYGVKD.

V and J are TRBV7-9 and TRBJ1-1; maybe TRBD1 (5 bases). CDR3 length: 12 amino acids. Germline V gives CDR1 SEHNR, CDR2 FQNEAQ (reference sequence). V shed 5 bases and J shed 6 bases, with 10 bases lying between them. CDR3 region: CASSRGGPEAFF. Here the CDR3 DNA reads TGTGCCAGCAGCCGCGGGGGACCTGAAGCTTTCTTT.

This sequence joins TRBV15 and TRBJ2-5; tentative D call: TRBD2 (6 bases). Trimming cost V 5 bases and J 5 bases, with 18 bases left between them. Germline CDR1 is LNHNV and CDR2 is YYDKDF (reference sequence). This CDR3 has 15 residues. The DNA of the CDR3 is TGTGCCACCAGCGGCTTGGGGGTGCGGGGTGAGACCCAGTACTTC. Its protein product is CATSGLGVRGETQYF. The whole variable domain, filled in from reference TRBV15 and TRBJ2-5, reads DAMVIQNPRYQVTQFGKPVTLSCSQTLNHNVMYWYQQKSSQAPKLLFHYYDKDFNNEADTPDNFQSRRPNTSFCFLDIRSPGLGDTAMYLCATSGLGVRGETQYFGPGTRLLVL.

The V gene is TRBV28, the J gene TRBJ1-2, with TRBD1 identical over 10 bases. The V segment lost 4 bases and the J segment 6 bases; nucleotides outside the gene matches: 8. The CDR3 has 15 amino acids. From germline, CDR1 is MDHEN and CDR2 SYDVKM. The CDR3 sequence: CASSSAGTGDNGYTF. The CDR3 region has the DNA TGTGCCAGCAGTTCCGCCGGGACAGGGGATAATGGCTACACCTTC.

This chain connects TRBV4-1 to TRBJ1-1; D is uncertain. V lost 2 bases and J lost 1, with 5 bases in between. The CDR3 extends over 13 amino acids. CDR1 and CDR2 (germline): MGHRA, YSYEKL. The CDR3 DNA reads TGCGCCAGCAGCCAACCTAGGAACACTGAAGCTTTCTTT. Its translation: CASSQPRNTEAFF.

V usage is TRBV27 and J usage is TRBJ1-5; 11 nucleotides align to TRBD1. The V and J ends lost 6 bases and 1 base, in that order; junction bases with no gene match: 5. The CDR3 sequence is 16 residues long. Per the germline V gene, CDR1 is MNHEY and CDR2 is SMNVEV (reference sequence). This chain's CDR3 is CASRGTGGLSNQPQHF. DNA of the CDR3: TGTGCCAGCAGGGGGACAGGGGGATTGAGCAATCAGCCCCAGCATTTT.

CDR3 residues: CASSLATSTEAFF. CDR3 bases: TGTGCCAGCAGTTTGGCCACGTCCACTGAAGCTTTCTTT. V and J are TRBV6-5 and TRBJ1-1; D remains ambiguous. Per the germline V gene, CDR1 is MNHEY and CDR2 is SVGAGI. The CDR3 extends over 13 amino acids. Trimming removed 4 bases at V and 4 bases at J, with 10 bases between.

The V call is TRBV5-6, the J call TRBJ1-6; D possibly corresponds to TRBD1 (5 bases). V lost 0 bases, J lost 9 bases, and 22 bases lay in between. The CDR3 totals 18 residues. Per germline, CDR1 SGHDT and CDR2 YYEEEE. Here the CDR3 reads CASSLGADSAVLSSPLHF. CDR3 bases: TGTGCCAGCAGCTTGGGTGCCGACAGTGCAGTTCTGAGTTCACCCCTCCACTTT.

This clone was observed a few times. The chain recombines TRBV19 with TRBJ2-7; tentatively, D is TRBD1 (6 bases). Deletions cut 8 bases from V and 0 bases from J, with 11 bases between. The CDR3 is made up of 13 amino acids. Germline CDR1 LNHDA, CDR2 SQIVND (reference sequence). DNA of the CDR3: TGTGCCAGTTCCCGGACAGTCTCCTACGAGCAGTACTTC. Translation gives CASSRTVSYEQYF.

The J gene is TRBJ2-3, the V gene TRBV28; 7 nucleotides align to TRBD2. The CDR3 runs to 16 residues. V was clipped by 4 bases and J by 2 bases; unmatched bases: 9. Germline loops: CDR1 MDHEN, CDR2 SYDVKM. Here the CDR3 DNA reads TGTGCCAGCAGTTCGAGCGGGATTGTTGTCACAGATACGCAGTATTTT. It translates to CASSSSGIVVTDTQYF.

CDR3 residues: CASAPDRREETQYF. For the CDR3, the DNA is TGTGCTAGTGCCCCGGACAGGAGAGAAGAGACCCAGTACTTC. This chain links TRBV12-5 with TRBJ2-5; 7 nucleotides line up with TRBD1. The CDR3 loop spans 14 amino acids. V trimming: 7 bases; J trimming: 3 bases; junction bases outside the gene matches: 8. Germline V gene sequence: CDR1 LGHNT, CDR2 FRNRAP.

The V and J genes are TRBV4-2 and TRBJ1-3; unclear D gene. V dropped 1 base and J dropped 2 bases, with 6 bases sitting between them. The germline CDR1 and CDR2 sequences are LGHNA and YNFKEQ. The CDR3 covers 14 residues. The CDR3 here is CASSQVSAGNTIYF. The CDR3 DNA follows: TGTGCCAGCAGCCAAGTATCGGCTGGAAACACCATATATTTT.